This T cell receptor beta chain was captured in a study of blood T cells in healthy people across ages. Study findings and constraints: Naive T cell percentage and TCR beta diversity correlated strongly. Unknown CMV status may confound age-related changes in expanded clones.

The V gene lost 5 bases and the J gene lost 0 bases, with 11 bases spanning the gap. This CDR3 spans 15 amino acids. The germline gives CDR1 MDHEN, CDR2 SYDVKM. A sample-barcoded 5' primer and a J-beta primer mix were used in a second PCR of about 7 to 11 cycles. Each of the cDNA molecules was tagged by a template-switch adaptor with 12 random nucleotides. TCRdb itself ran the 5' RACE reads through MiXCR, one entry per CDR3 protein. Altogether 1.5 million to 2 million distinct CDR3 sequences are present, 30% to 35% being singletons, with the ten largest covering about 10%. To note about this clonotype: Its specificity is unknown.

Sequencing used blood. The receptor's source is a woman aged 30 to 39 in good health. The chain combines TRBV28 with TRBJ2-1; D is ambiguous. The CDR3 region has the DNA TGTGCCAGCAGTCACACAACCCGCTCCTACAATGAGCAGTTCTTC. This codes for CASSHTTRSYNEQFF.